These 31 T cell receptor beta chains were all obtained from the same sample, sequenced in a study of Ad26.COV2.S vaccination and SARS-CoV-2 variants. Sequencing was performed with immunoSEQ multiplex PCR; in TCRdb, only in-frame clones are kept and a portion is missing. Among about 420,000 clones listed, around 87% were seen once. Treatment indicated: some 19 received Ad26.COV2.S at low or high dose, single or two shots; about 5 received placebo; per-sample allocation not given. Sample collection was performed on day 63 after the first vaccine or placebo injection. The specimen comprised peripheral blood, sampled in a trial of Ad26.COV2.S vaccine versus placebo. These receptor sequences come from a person between 18 and 65 years old who received the Ad26.COV2.S COVID-19 vaccine or a placebo.

The V call is TRBV30, the J call TRBJ1-5; D is unresolved. Germline CDR1 reads GTSNPN; CDR2 reads SVGIG (reference sequence). Trimming removed 1 base at V and 4 bases at J, with 8 bases between. This CDR3 has 13 amino acids. In nucleotides, the CDR3 is TGTGCCTGGAGTGGACGGCCTAATCAGCCCCAGCATTTT. As protein: CAWSGRPNQPQHF.

The J gene is TRBJ1-2, the V gene TRBV5-6; no definite D call. Trimming shortened V by 0 bases and J by 1 base, and 13 bases separated the two germline ends. The CDR3 covers 16 residues. Germline lookup yields CDR1 SGHDT and CDR2 YYEEEE. CDR3 nucleotides: TGTGCCAGCAGCTTGGGTGTGGCGAACTTTAACTATGGCTACACCTTC. Amino acids: CASSLGVANFNYGYTF.

J is TRBJ1-4 and V is TRBV28; D gene ambiguous. Trimming left V 6 bases short and J 9 bases short, with 14 bases between. Germline-derived CDR1 and CDR2 are MDHEN and SYDVKM. The CDR3 contains 13 residues. The CDR3 DNA reads TGTGCCAGCAGGCCCGGGCTCACCCAAAAACTGTTTTTT. Translation gives CASRPGLTQKLFF.

This rearrangement joins TRBV20-1 to TRBJ2-1; 9 bases are a match to TRBD1. This CDR3 is built from 14 residues. Germline trimming cut 3 bases from V and 12 bases from J; bases unmatched to any gene: 12. CDR1 and CDR2 from the germline V gene are DFQATT and SNEGSKA (reference sequence). DNA of the CDR3: TGCAGTGCTAGTCCCGGACAGGGGTATGATTGGCAGTTCTTC. Protein product: CSASPGQGYDWQFF.

The V call is TRBV28, the J call TRBJ1-4; no definite D call. The CDR3 is 16 residues long. Germline V gene data show CDR1 as MDHEN and CDR2 as SYDVKM. Trimming took 7 bases from V and 4 from J, leaving 19 bases between them. For the CDR3, the DNA is TGTGCCAGCACCTTCGGCGGGAGGGCCCTTAATGAAAAACTGTTTTTT. Its protein product is CASTFGGRALNEKLFF. The entire variable domain, with the rest obtained from reference TRBV28 and TRBJ1-4, is as follows: DVKVTQSSRYLVKRTGEKVFLECVQDMDHENMFWYRQDPGLGLRLIYFSYDVKMKEKGDIPEGYSVSREKKERFSLILESASTNQTSMYLCASTFGGRALNEKLFFGSGTQLSVL.

J is TRBJ2-1 and V is TRBV27; tentative D call: TRBD1 (5 bases). Germline CDR1 MNHEY, CDR2 SMNVEV (reference sequence). This CDR3 is built from 13 residues. Trimming pared 7 bases from V and 5 bases from J, leaving 12 bases between. The CDR3 loop is CASTPRANNEQFF. The CDR3 nucleotides are TGTGCCAGCACCCCCAGGGCGAACAATGAGCAGTTCTTC.

The V and J genes are TRBV5-1 and TRBJ1-4; maybe TRBD1 (6 bases). The CDR3 is made up of 16 amino acids. V lost 4 bases and J lost 8, with 21 bases in between. Looked up from germline, CDR1 is SGHRS and CDR2 is YFSETQ. The CDR3 nucleotides read TGCGCCAGCAGCGCGCCGTTAGAAGGGGGTCGAGAAAAACTGTTTTTT. Amino acids: CASSAPLEGGREKLFF. Based on the CDR3 plus reference TRBV5-1 and TRBJ1-4, the full variable domain is KAGVTQTPRYLIKTRGQQVTLSCSPISGHRSVSWYQQTPGQGLQFLFEYFSETQRNKGNFPGRFSGRQFSNSRSEMNVSTLELGDSALYLCASSAPLEGGREKLFFGSGTQLSVL.

V is TRBV3-1 (or the pseudogene TRBV3-2) and J is TRBJ1-2; no clear D gene. V dropped 3 bases and J dropped 8 bases, with 13 bases sitting between them. Germline values: CDR1 LGHDT, CDR2 YNNKEL (reference sequence). The CDR3 is 13 residues long. CDR3 DNA sequence: TGTGCCAGCAGCCACCGTCGACGGTTCGGCTACACCTTC. The encoded protein is CASSHRRRFGYTF.

The chain recombines TRBV28 with TRBJ1-2, with a weak D call TRBD1 (5 bases). Per the germline V gene, CDR1 is MDHEN and CDR2 is SYDVKM. The V and J ends lost 7 bases and 2 bases respectively, with 11 bases between them. The CDR3 is 13 residues long. The CDR3 DNA follows: TGTGCCAGCAAGTTGAGGGACAACTATGGCTACACCTTC. Amino acids: CASKLRDNYGYTF.

Of note for this clone: The sample has other DNA sequences that encode this CDR3 too. The chain is built from TRBV7-2 and TRBJ2-7, with 7 bases fitting TRBD2. CDR3 length equals 14 residues. Germline CDR1 and CDR2: SGHTA and FQGNSA. Trimming removed 1 base from V and 1 base from J; junction bases left unmatched: 1. The chain's CDR3 is CASSLERGSYEQYF. Here the CDR3 DNA reads TGTGCCAGCAGCTTAGAGCGGGGTTCCTACGAGCAGTACTTC.

This clone has more than one count but fewer than ten. This chain joins TRBV6-4 and TRBJ2-3, with 12 bases aligning to TRBD2. The CDR3 has 15 residues. V dropped 4 bases and J dropped 2; count of bases not matched to a gene: 1. Germline V gene lookup returns CDR1 MRHNA and CDR2 SNTAGT. The CDR3 spells CASSASGGATDTQYF. In DNA form, the CDR3 reads TGTGCCAGCAGTGCTAGCGGGGGGGCCACAGATACGCAGTATTTT.

The V call is TRBV19, the J call TRBJ1-5; D gene unclear. Germline CDR1 and CDR2: LNHDA and SQIVND (reference sequence). The CDR3 sequence is 13 residues long. The ends were cut back, 6 bases at V and 1 base at J, with 7 bases in the middle. The CDR3 DNA reads as TGTGCCAGTAGCGTGGACAGCAATCAGCCCCAGCATTTT. This translates into CASSVDSNQPQHF.

This chain connects TRBV7-9 to TRBJ1-3; D gene ambiguous. Per germline, CDR1 SEHNR and CDR2 FQNEAQ (reference sequence). V was pared by 5 bases and J by 0 bases, with 14 bases between. This CDR3 contains 16 residues. The CDR3 here is CASSRLTQASGNTIYF. The CDR3, as DNA: TGTGCCAGCAGCCGGTTGACCCAAGCCTCTGGAAACACCATATATTTT.

The chain has TRBV4-3 and TRBJ1-2; unclear D gene. This CDR3 spans 16 amino acids. The V and J ends lost 0 bases and 4 bases respectively, with 15 bases between them. Germline V gene data show CDR1 as LGHNA and CDR2 as YSLEER. CDR3 protein: CASSQDRYTKGYGYTF. The CDR3 DNA reads TGCGCCAGCAGCCAAGATAGGTACACAAAGGGCTATGGCTACACCTTC.

V is TRBV19 and J is TRBJ1-2; the match to TRBD1 covers 7 bases. The CDR3 covers 15 residues. After removal of 5 bases from V and 4 bases from J, the junction contained 10 bases not matched to a gene. CDR1 and CDR2 (germline): LNHDA, SQIVND (reference sequence). The CDR3 DNA is TGTGCCAGTAGTTCCCGTCAGACAGGGCCCTATGGCTACACCTTC. Its protein product is CASSSRQTGPYGYTF.

Remarks on this clone: At one end the junction does not follow the germline gene, possibly because of a read error. The gene calls are TRBV20-1 and TRBJ2-7; tentatively, D is TRBD2 (5 bases). Germline V gene sequence: CDR1 DFQATT, CDR2 SNEGSKA (reference sequence). This CDR3 comprises 11 residues. The CDR3 reads CSARERYEQYF. The CDR3 DNA sequence: TGCAGTGCCAGAGAGCGGTACGAGCAGTACTTC.

V usage is TRBV5-1 and J usage is TRBJ2-1, with D perhaps given as TRBD1 or TRBD2 (5 bases each). CDR1 and CDR2 (germline): SGHRS, YFSETQ. Trimming left V 4 bases short and J 9 bases short, with 20 bases between. The CDR3 consists of 15 residues. CDR3 sequence: CASSLSTGALSEQFF. CDR3 in DNA: TGCGCCAGCAGCCTCTCCACCGGGGCGCTCAGTGAGCAGTTCTTC.

This rearrangement joins TRBV28 to TRBJ2-1, with 8 bases fitting TRBD1. V lost 5 bases, J lost 3 bases, and 6 bases stayed unmatched. Germline V lookup: CDR1 MDHEN, CDR2 SYDVKM. CDR3 length: 15 residues. Here the CDR3 reads CASSPDRDLYNEQFF. The CDR3 region has the DNA TGTGCCAGCAGTCCGGACAGGGATCTCTACAATGAGCAGTTCTTC.

V is TRBV19 and J is TRBJ1-5; D gene ambiguous. The CDR3 loop spans 12 amino acids. From germline, CDR1 is LNHDA and CDR2 SQIVND (reference sequence). The V end was cut by 5 bases, the J end by 5 bases, with 7 bases between. CDR3 DNA sequence: TGTGCCAGTAGTGCAATGGATCAGCCCCAGCATTTT. As protein: CASSAMDQPQHF.

The V and J genes are TRBV2 and TRBJ1-5; D perhaps matches TRBD1 (6 bases). Trimming removed 1 base from V and 5 bases from J, with 9 bases in between. Per the germline V gene, CDR1 is SNHLY and CDR2 is FYNNEI. This CDR3 is built from 14 residues. CDR3 DNA sequence: TGTGCCAGCAGTGAAGATAGGGGGTATCAGCCCCAGCATTTT. As protein: CASSEDRGYQPQHF.

The chain joins TRBV5-1 to TRBJ1-2, with TRBD1 matching 8 bases. The CDR3 runs to 14 residues. CDR1 is SGHRS, CDR2 YFSETQ, per germline. Trimming cost V 0 bases and J 6 bases; bases outside gene matches: 4. The CDR3: CASSLVTGGHGYTF. CDR3 in DNA: TGCGCCAGCAGCTTGGTTACAGGGGGACATGGCTACACCTTC.

CDR3 sequence: CASSPTGTGGLYNEQFF. The CDR3 nucleotides are TGTGCCAGCAGCCCCACAGGAACGGGGGGGCTTTACAATGAGCAGTTCTTC. This chain uses TRBV7-2 with TRBJ2-1; 8 bases agree with TRBD2. V was pared by 5 bases and J by 4 bases, with 13 bases of the junction left unmatched. Germline V CDR1 and CDR2: SGHTA, FQGNSA. The CDR3 consists of 17 residues. The full variable domain, completed using reference TRBV7-2 and TRBJ2-1, is GAGVSQSPSNKVTEKGKDVELRCDPISGHTALYWYRQSLGQGLEFLIYFQGNSAPDKSGLPSDRFSAERTGGSVSTLTIQRTQQEDSAVYLCASSPTGTGGLYNEQFFGPGTRLTVL.

The rearrangement uses TRBV9 and TRBJ2-3, with 9 bases identical to TRBD2. Unmatched junction bases numbered 13, after V lost 2 bases and J lost 6 bases. CDR1 and CDR2 from the germline V gene are SGDLS and YYNGEE. The CDR3 extends over 17 amino acids. This CDR3 is CASSVGFSGGPEDTQYF. Written as DNA, the CDR3 is TGTGCCAGCAGCGTCGGATTTAGCGGGGGCCCGGAGGATACGCAGTATTTT.

The rearrangement links TRBV11-1 to TRBJ2-7, with 8 bases lining up with TRBD2. The CDR3 length is 15 residues. The V and J ends lost 1 base and 2 bases, in that order; junction bases with no gene match: 4. CDR1 and CDR2 from the germline V gene are SGHAT and FQDESV (reference sequence). CDR3 loop: CASSLGGGPPYEQYF. CDR3 coding DNA: TGTGCCAGCAGCTTAGGCGGGGGGCCTCCCTACGAGCAGTACTTC.

There are many counts of this clone. This chain joins TRBV5-8 and TRBJ1-5, with D perhaps TRBD1 (6 bases). The CDR3 covers 15 residues. Trimming left V 3 bases short and J 7 bases short, with 17 bases between. Germline lookup yields CDR1 SGHTS and CDR2 YDEGEE. CDR3 in amino acids: CASSSGRGRGQPQHF. The CDR3 bases are TGTGCCAGCAGCTCGGGCAGGGGTCGCGGCCAGCCCCAGCATTTT.

The V and J genes are TRBV7-6 and TRBJ1-2; 7 bases match TRBD1. Germline CDR1 is SGHVS and CDR2 is FNYEAQ. This CDR3 region has 14 residues. With 5 bases clipped from V and 4 bases from J, the junction kept 7 bases outside the gene matches. CDR3 in amino acids: CASSPRGPGYGYTF. CDR3 sequence (DNA): TGTGCCAGCAGCCCAAGGGGGCCCGGCTATGGCTACACCTTC.

This clone was counted a single time. This chain connects TRBV15 to TRBJ1-3; D may be TRBD1 (5 bases). CDR3 length: 14 residues. Germline V gene data show CDR1 as LNHNV and CDR2 as YYDKDF (reference sequence). Trimming took off 8 bases at V and 0 bases at J, with 11 bases between the two ends. In DNA, the CDR3 is TGTGCCACCCGGGACCGAGCCTCTGGAAACACCATATATTTT. This translates into CATRDRASGNTIYF.

This chain links TRBV28 with TRBJ2-5; either TRBD1 or TRBD2 may fit D (6 bases each). Germline CDR1 is MDHEN and CDR2 is SYDVKM. This CDR3 has 14 residues. Trimming shortened V by 8 bases and J by 1 base, and 14 bases separated the two germline ends. CDR3 loop: CASPLRGPQETQYF. The CDR3 coding sequence is TGTGCCAGCCCTCTCCGGGGGCCCCAAGAGACCCAGTACTTC.

The V gene is TRBV5-6, the J gene TRBJ1-1; TRBD1 aligns across 7 bases. This CDR3 has 17 residues. Germline V gives CDR1 SGHDT, CDR2 YYEEEE. The junction had 10 bases not matched to a gene; V was cut back by 2 bases and J by 0 bases. Here the CDR3 reads CASSLETGSVVNTEAFF. The CDR3 coding sequence is TGTGCCAGCAGCTTAGAGACAGGGTCGGTCGTGAACACTGAAGCTTTCTTT.

The J gene is TRBJ1-1, the V gene TRBV19, with D unresolved. Germline V CDR1 and CDR2: LNHDA, SQIVND (reference sequence). The CDR3 contains 14 residues. The V end was cut by 5 bases, the J end by 5 bases, with 15 bases between. The CDR3 sequence: CASSSLGLGTEAFF. The CDR3 nucleotides read TGTGCCAGTAGTTCCCTGGGCCTAGGGACTGAAGCTTTCTTT.

The rearrangement links TRBV3-1 (or the pseudogene TRBV3-2) to TRBJ1-1; no reliable D call. The CDR3 contains 13 residues. Germline V gene data show CDR1 as LGHDT and CDR2 as YNNKEL (reference sequence). V was trimmed by 6 bases and J by 0 bases, leaving 8 bases between them. CDR3 bases: TGTGCCAGCAGGCAGAGAATGAACACTGAAGCTTTCTTT. Its translation: CASRQRMNTEAFF.